This T cell receptor (beta chain) was documented in a study of shared clonotypes between healthy human individuals. General study results and limits: When compared with the clonotypes that were shared by all four sorted-subset donors, the non-shared clonotypes turned out to have lower generation probabilities.

The table came from immunoSEQ multiplex PCR; TCRdb's copy has only in-frame clones and leaves some out. The data show 1.5 million to 2.5 million clones, 85% to 95% seen once. Naive-designated CD8 cells lacked CD45RO, were positively enriched for CCR7, and omitted terminally differentiated effector memory CD45RA+ cells. The CDR3 has 14 residues. In germline, CDR1 is SGHNT, CDR2 YYREEE (reference sequence). Trimming removed 0 bases from V and 4 bases from J, with 10 bases in between. Notes on this clone: The antigen remains undetermined. The same CDR3 can be traced to other DNA sequences in this sample.

Material: naive CD8+ T cells sorted from blood. V and J are TRBV5-4 and TRBJ1-1; a weak D match, TRBD1 (5 bases). This sequence originates from a man aged 18 to 29 in good health. The CDR3 DNA is TGTGCCAGCAGCTTGGTGGGGCTCGGCACTGAAGCTTTCTTT. This sequence encodes CASSLVGLGTEAFF.